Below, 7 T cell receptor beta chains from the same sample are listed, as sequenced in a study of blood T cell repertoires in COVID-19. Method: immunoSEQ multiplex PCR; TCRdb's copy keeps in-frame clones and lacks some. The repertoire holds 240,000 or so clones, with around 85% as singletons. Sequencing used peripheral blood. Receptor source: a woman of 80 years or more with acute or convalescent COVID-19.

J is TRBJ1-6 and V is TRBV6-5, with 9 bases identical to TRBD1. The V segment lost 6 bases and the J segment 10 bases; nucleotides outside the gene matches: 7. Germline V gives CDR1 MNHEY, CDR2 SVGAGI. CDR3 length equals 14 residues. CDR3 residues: CASSIQGAGSPLHF. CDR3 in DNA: TGTGCCAGCAGCATACAGGGGGCAGGGTCACCCCTCCACTTT.

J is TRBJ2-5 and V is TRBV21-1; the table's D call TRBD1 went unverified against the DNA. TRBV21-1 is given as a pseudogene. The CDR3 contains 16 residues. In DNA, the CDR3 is TGTGCCAGCAGCATTCCGGGACAGGGGGTTTTGAAGACCCAGTACTTC. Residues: CASSIPGQGVLKTQYF.

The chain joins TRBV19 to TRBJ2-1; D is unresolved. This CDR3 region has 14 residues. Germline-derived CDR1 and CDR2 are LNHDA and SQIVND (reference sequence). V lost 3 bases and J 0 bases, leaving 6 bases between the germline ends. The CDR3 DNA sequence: TGTGCCAGTAGTATCATCCCCTCCTACAATGAGCAGTTCTTC. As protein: CASSIIPSYNEQFF. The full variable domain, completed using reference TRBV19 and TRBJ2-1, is DGGITQSPKYLFRKEGQNVTLSCEQNLNHDAMYWYRQDPGQGLRLIYYSQIVNDFQKGDIAEGYSVSREKKESFPLTVTSAQKNPTAFYLCASSIIPSYNEQFFGPGTRLTVL.

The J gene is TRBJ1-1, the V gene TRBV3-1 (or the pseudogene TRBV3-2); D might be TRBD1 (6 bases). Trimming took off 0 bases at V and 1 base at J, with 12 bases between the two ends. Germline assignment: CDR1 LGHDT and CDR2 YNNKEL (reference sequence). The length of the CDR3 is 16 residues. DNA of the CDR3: TGTGCCAGCAGCCAAGATTGGCGCAGGGGGAACACTGAAGCTTTCTTT. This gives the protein CASSQDWRRGNTEAFF.

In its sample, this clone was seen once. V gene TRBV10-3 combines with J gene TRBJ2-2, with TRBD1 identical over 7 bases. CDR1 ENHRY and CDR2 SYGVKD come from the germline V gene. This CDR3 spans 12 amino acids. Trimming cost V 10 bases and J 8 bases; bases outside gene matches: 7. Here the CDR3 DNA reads TGTGCCACCACGACAGGGACGGGGGAGCTGTTTTTT. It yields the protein CATTTGTGELFF.

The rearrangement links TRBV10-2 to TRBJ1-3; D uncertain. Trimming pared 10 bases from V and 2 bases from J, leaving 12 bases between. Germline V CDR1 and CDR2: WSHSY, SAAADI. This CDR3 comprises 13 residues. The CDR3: CANWRATGNTIYF. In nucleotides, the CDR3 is TGCGCCAACTGGAGGGCAACTGGAAACACCATATATTTT.

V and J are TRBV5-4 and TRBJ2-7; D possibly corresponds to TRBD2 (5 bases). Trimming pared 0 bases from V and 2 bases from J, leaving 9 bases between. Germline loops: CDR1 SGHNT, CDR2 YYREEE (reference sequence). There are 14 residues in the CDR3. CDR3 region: CASSLAGLTYEQYF. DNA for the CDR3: TGTGCCAGCAGCTTGGCGGGGTTAACCTACGAGCAGTACTTC.